The clone carrying this T cell receptor (beta chain) showed up just a few times. V lost 10 bases to trimming and J lost 8 bases, with 21 bases between them. The germline V gene encodes CDR1 SGHAT and CDR2 FQNNGV. The CDR3 totals 14 residues. MiXCR was run by TCRdb on the RACE reads, yielding one entry per CDR3 protein. The data contain some 79,000 distinct CDR3 sequences, around 9.3% of them seen just once; the ten biggest clones take up about 5%. This sample was included in a study of human T cells and chemical hapten exposure. As for time point: patch test 2, 6 weeks after DPC sensitization. The treatment is: therapeutic diphenylcyclopropenone sensitization with weekly scalp DPC. Unseparated into fractions, whole blood served as the source from which total RNA was extracted.

The chain employs TRBV11-2 and TRBJ2-1, with a weak D call TRBD2 (7 bases). The sequence came from a woman between 45 and 60 years old with alopecia areata. Some clones in this sample may be carry-over from other donors' samples. Here the sequenced sample was whole blood, taken in connection with sensitization to the hapten diphenylcyclopropenone (DPC). CDR3: CAIPSRGALDEQFF. The CDR3 DNA follows: TGTGCCATCCCTTCCCGGGGGGCGCTGGATGAGCAGTTCTTC. The whole variable domain, filled in from reference TRBV11-2 and TRBJ2-1, reads EAGVAQSPRYKIIEKRQSVAFWCNPISGHATLYWYQQILGQGPKLLIQFQNNGVVDDSQLPKDRFSAERLKGVDSTLKIQPAKLEDSAVYLCAIPSRGALDEQFFGPGTRLTVL.